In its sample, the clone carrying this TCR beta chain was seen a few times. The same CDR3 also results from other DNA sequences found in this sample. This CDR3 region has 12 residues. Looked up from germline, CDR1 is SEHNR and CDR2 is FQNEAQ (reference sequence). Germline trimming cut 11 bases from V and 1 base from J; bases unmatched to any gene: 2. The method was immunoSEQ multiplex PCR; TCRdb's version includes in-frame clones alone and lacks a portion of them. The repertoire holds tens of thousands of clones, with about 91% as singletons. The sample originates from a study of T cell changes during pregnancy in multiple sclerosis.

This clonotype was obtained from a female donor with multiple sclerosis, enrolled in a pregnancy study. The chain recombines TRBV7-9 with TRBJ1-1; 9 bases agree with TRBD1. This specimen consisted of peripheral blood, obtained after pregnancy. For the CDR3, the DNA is TGTGCCGGGGGACAGGGGAACACTGAAGCTTTCTTT. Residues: CAGGQGNTEAFF.